This is a list of T cell receptor beta chains from one sample in a study of T-cell memory formation after mild COVID-19. MiXCR was run by TCRdb on the 5' RACE reads, yielding one entry per CDR3 protein. The profile shows roughly 350,000 distinct CDR3 sequences, roughly 13% of them singletons. What was sequenced was PBMCs or a T cell subset sorted from them (not recorded which). The receptor set was obtained from a man aged 18-30 years who had mild COVID-19 (a few samples of this study predate the infection). Cell type and time point are not known. CDR3s include the opening cysteine and the closing phenylalanine or tryptophan.

V gene,CDR3 protein
TRBV20-1,CSARAGGRNTEAFF
TRBV5-1,CASSFSGRAYEQYF
TRBV11-2,CASSLGGTGAAEQYF
TRBV5-1,CASSEWTGPTYNEQFF
TRBV5-1,CASMEVAGPYEQYF
TRBV20-1,CSARDRGRWYNEQFF
TRBV20-1,CSASLTSDGEQFF
TRBV5-1,CASSLASDRGAQYF
TRBV29-1,CSTRGDTEAFF
TRBV4-1,CASSQEAATRRGYTF
TRBV29-1,CSVEITYNEQFF
TRBV4-1,CASSLDWGDEQFF
TRBV5-1,CASSLEQGNTEAFF
TRBV4-3,CASRLGTGRGYGYTF
TRBV11-2,CASSLETLYNEQFF
TRBV5-1,CASSADRGEKLFF
TRBV7-3,CASSLSKTAGPNEQFF
TRBV3-1,CASSQEGRSGYTF
TRBV6-5,CASSSKDSLSLHF
TRBV7-2,CASSLEAPPLHF
TRBV20-1,CSARGGGAEETQYF
TRBV4-3,CASSQVGLMSSGNTIYF
TRBV2,CASSDRDRGRYTF
TRBV5-6,CASSGRGGGETQYF
TRBV24-1,CATSPPGENQPQHF
TRBV12-5,CASGLGAAGANVLTF
TRBV7-3,CASSISGTGGNEQFF
TRBV6-6,CASSLDPGPYGDTQYF
TRBV6-6,CACRTDLAGANVLTF
TRBV2,CASTRGVLEAGNTIYF
TRBV11-2,CASSLVGYTQGEFF
TRBV19,CASSIALGTEAFF
TRBV4-1,CASSQVPGQGLTGELFF
TRBV4-3,CASSQGLDQETQYF
TRBV4-1,CASSQDRTQPQHF
TRBV6-2/TRBV6-3,CASWTSTYEQYF
TRBV7-9,CASSLNQYEQYF
TRBV7-7,CASSRTGTTNEQFF
TRBV21-1,CASSPGGINSPLHF
TRBV30,CAWKGARETQYF
TRBV2,CASNSDASGANVLTF
TRBV4-2,CASSQKRGSTDTQYF
TRBV12-3/TRBV12-4,CASSPLGGTYEQYF
TRBV12-3/TRBV12-4,CASSLRQGASRTFF
TRBV23-1,CASGQGEIDYEQYF
TRBV6-5,CASSYLQEINQETQYF
TRBV7-8,CASSVQGVETQYF
TRBV12-3/TRBV12-4,CASSLTGETEAFF
TRBV29-1,CSVVSGKAYTF
TRBV10-3,CAINSGTGSYEQYF
TRBV4-3,CASSQVAGAPFEQYF
TRBV5-5,CASRTTSGVNNEQFF